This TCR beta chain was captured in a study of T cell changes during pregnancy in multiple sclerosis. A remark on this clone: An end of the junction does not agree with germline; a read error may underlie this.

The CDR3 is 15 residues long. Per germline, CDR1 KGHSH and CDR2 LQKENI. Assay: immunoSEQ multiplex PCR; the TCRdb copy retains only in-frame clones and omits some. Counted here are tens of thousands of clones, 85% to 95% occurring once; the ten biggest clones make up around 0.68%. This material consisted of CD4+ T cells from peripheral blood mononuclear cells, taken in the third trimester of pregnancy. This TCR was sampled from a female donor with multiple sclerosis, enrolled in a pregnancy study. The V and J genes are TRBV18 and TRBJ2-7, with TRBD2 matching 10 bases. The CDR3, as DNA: TGTGCCAGCTCACCGAGCGGGAGGGCCTCCCACGAGCAGTACTTC. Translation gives CASSPSGRASHEQYF.